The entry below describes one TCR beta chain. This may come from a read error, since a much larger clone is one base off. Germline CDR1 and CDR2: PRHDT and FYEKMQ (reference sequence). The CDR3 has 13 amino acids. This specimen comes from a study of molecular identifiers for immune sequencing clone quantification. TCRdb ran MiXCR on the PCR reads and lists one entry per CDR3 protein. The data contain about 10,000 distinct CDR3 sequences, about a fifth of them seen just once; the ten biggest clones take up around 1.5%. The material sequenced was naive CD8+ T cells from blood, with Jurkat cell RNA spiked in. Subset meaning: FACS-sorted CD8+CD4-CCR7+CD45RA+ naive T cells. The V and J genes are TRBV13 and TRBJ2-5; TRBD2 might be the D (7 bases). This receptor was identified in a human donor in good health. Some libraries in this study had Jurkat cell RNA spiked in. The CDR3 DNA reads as TGTGCCAGCAGCTCGAGGGGGGGAGAGCCCCAGTACTTC. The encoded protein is CASSSRGGEPQYF.